This TCR beta chain was sequenced during a study of blood T cells in healthy people across ages (dated by TCRdb to about 2015). For the study in its entirety: Template switching captured roughly one uniquely barcoded TCR beta cDNA molecule per two T cells in model experiments. Age-related changes in TCR beta repertoire diversity were measured in the study by deep sequencing normalized with unique cDNA molecular identifiers. Using the same blood draw, the study looked at two additional independent replicas of 1 million unique cDNA reads for two donors, one aged 18 to 30 and the other aged 80 or older. Four age groups were formed from the donors: young (average roughly 15 years), middle-aged (approximately 40), aged (more than 55) and long-lived (approximately 78). Points the paper makes about the study in general: Conclusive comparison of naive and antigen-experienced compartments was prevented by the profiling of bulk unsorted PBMCs. Donor CMV infection status was unknown, potentially confounding age-related changes in expanded clonotypes. There was a strong correlation between observed TCR beta diversity and the percentage of naive T cells measured by flow cytometry. Total diversity estimates from one million sequenced T cells were considered lower bounds and underestimates. Compared with the aged group, more naive CD4+ T cells, fewer expanded clones and increased TCR diversity were shown by the long-lived group, suggesting age selection. Observed TCR beta diversity per million T cells fell roughly linearly with age, and a significant reduction was already apparent by age about 43.

This clonotype was counted between two and nine times. Its target antigen remains unknown. Per-base quality was not reported, and no clone a single base away is much larger than it. Library generation was performed with 5' RACE. The data were produced on an Illumina HiSeq 2500. A second PCR of roughly 7 to 12 cycles was performed with a sample-barcoded 5' primer and a J-beta primer mix. A unique molecular identifier was introduced onto each TCR beta cDNA molecule by a template-switch 5' adaptor carrying 12 random nucleotides. Each sample yielded at least 2.5 million CDR3-containing paired-end reads. The Mint cDNA synthesis kit, primed by a TRBC-specific oligonucleotide, was used to synthesize first-strand cDNA from all RNA. All cDNA was treated with uracil-DNA glycosylase and then went through a first 18-cycle PCR with the universal primers M1SS and BC2_uni_R. The authors' pipeline ran thus. Each sample was normalized by randomly selecting 1 million high-quality reads, each carrying a distinct molecular identifier. Reads sharing molecular identifiers were discarded rather than binned into consensus sequences. MiTCR, with a Q25 quality threshold and the strictest error-elimination algorithm, was used for CDR3 identification, clonotype clustering and error correction. A nonparametric unseen species model using Euler transformation provided a lower-bound estimate of total TCR beta diversity. TCRdb reran the public reads through fastp at Q25 and MiXCR, keeping productive beta chains. Rows matching on CDR3 protein sequence are summarized as one entry with the most common DNA and genes. TCRdb's processing, not the authors' own work, is the source of the V and J calls. Within this sample are nearly 800,000 distinct CDR3 sequences, with around 25% of them counted one time only. The leading ten clones occupy more than 3% of the sample.

The donors were 40 or so Caucasian individuals from Russia, aged 6 to 90 years, who were systemically healthy. Each donor gave 8 to 10 milliliters of peripheral blood, drawn into EDTA-treated Vacutainer tubes. Ficoll-Paque density-gradient centrifugation was used to isolate PBMCs, with at least 7 million obtained per sample. Total RNA was extracted from PBMCs with Trizol reagent, with at least 5 micrograms obtained per sample. The percentages of naive CD45RAhigh/CD27high T cells were determined by flow cytometry on a PBMC aliquot from every donor. The same specimen was also included in a second study, on T cells of mothers and their children. Per that second paper: Donors were nine systemically healthy Caucasian individuals: three mothers and their six children. cDNA synthesis consumed the entire amount of extracted RNA, loaded at approximately 1.6 ug RNA in each 15 ul reaction. In the second PCR, the M1S primer introduced both the sample barcodes and 2-4 random nucleotides. Over 10 million TCR beta CDR3 reads came from each mother, compared with some 3 million reads from each child. TCR recombination output is similarly shaped by thymic selection in related and unrelated pairs, with a minor effect exerted by inherited differences. Related mother-child pairs always showed normalized repertoire overlap that was slightly higher than in unrelated mother-child pairs, though the difference was never significant. No persistent microchimeric T cell clones were found, with a detection sensitivity of around 100 clones per million clonotypes. Deep NGS was used in the study to compare the TCR beta repertoires of mothers and children and to look for features that separate related mother-child pairs from unrelated individuals. On average, the children were approximately 11 +/- 4 years old, while the mothers were approximately 40 +/- 4 years old. After adapter ligation with NEBNext reagents, the libraries were sequenced on Illumina HiSeq 2000 with 100+100 nt paired-end reads. Mother and child libraries were prepared a month apart and sequenced in separate runs to prevent cross-contamination. For each donor, between about 450,000 and 2,300,000 distinct TCR beta clonotypes were identified. Naive TCR beta clonotypes were estimated from low-frequency clonotypes matched to each donor's FACS-determined naive share, without sorting.

The receptor was derived from a boy aged 5-17 years in good health. Sequenced input: blood.

For the CDR3, the sequence is CSVEWFRGANNEQFF. The DNA reads TGCAGCGTTGAATGGTTCCGAGGGGCCAACAATGAGCAGTTCTTC. This chain joins TRBV29-1 to TRBJ2-5; the D element could tentatively be TRBD1 or TRBD2, as 5 bases agree for each. The J call may be mistaken, given a closer DNA end match to TRBJ2-1. The CDR3 goes from the cysteine to the phenylalanine over 15 residues. Left in the record is the CDR3 DNA by itself, 45 bases read in frame from the first base. The germline V gene encodes CDR1 SQVTM and CDR2 ANQGSEA.